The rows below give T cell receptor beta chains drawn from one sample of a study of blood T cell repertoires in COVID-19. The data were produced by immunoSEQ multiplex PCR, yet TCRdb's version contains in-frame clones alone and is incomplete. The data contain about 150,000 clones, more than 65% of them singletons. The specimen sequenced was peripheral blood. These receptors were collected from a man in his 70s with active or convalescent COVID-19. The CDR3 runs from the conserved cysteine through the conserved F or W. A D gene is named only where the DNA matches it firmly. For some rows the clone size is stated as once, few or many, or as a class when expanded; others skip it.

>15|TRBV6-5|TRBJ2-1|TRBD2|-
CASRRGLAGNNEQFF
TGTGCCAGCAGAAGGGGACTAGCGGGAAACAATGAGCAGTTCTTC
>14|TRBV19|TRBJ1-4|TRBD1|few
CASRTGTGNEKLFF
TGTGCCAGTAGAACCGGGACAGGGAATGAAAAACTGTTTTTT
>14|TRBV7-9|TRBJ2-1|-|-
CASSLEGGGVEQFF
TGTGCCAGCAGCTTAGAGGGCGGGGGCGTTGAGCAGTTCTTC
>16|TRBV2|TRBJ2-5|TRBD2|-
CASSRTSGGASKTQYF
TGTGCCAGCAGCAGGACTAGCGGGGGGGCCAGTAAGACCCAGTACTTC
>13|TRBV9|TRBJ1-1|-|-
CASSAGQNTEAFF
TGTGCCAGCAGCGCTGGGCAAAACACTGAAGCTTTCTTT
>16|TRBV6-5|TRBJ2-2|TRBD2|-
CASSYSILAWTGELFF
TGTGCCAGCAGTTACTCGATACTAGCGTGGACCGGGGAGCTGTTTTTT
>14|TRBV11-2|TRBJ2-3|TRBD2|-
CASSAGTSGFTQYF
TGTGCCAGCAGCGCCGGGACTAGCGGATTTACGCAGTATTTT
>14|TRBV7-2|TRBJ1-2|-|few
CASSLGTANYGYTF
TGTGCCAGCAGCTTAGGGACAGCTAACTATGGCTACACCTTC
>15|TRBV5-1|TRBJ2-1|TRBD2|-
CASRTGTSGVKEQFF
TGCGCCAGCAGAACCGGGACTAGCGGGGTAAAAGAGCAGTTCTTC
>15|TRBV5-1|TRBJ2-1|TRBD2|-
CASSRTSSSYNEQFF
TGCGCCAGCAGTCGGACTAGCAGTTCCTACAATGAGCAGTTCTTC
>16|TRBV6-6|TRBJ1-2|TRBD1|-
CASSYLIQGAIYGYTF
TGTGCCAGCAGTTACCTAATACAGGGGGCCATCTATGGCTACACCTTC
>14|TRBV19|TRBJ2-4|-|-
CASSPGLEKNIQYF
TGTGCCAGTAGCCCCGGGTTAGAAAAAAACATTCAGTACTTC
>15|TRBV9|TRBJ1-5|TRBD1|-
CASSVSDRGGQPQHF
TGTGCCAGCAGCGTATCCGACAGGGGAGGCCAGCCCCAGCATTTT
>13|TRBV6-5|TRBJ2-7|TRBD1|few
CASSSGQGPEQYF
TGTGCCAGCAGCTCGGGACAGGGGCCCGAGCAGTACTTC
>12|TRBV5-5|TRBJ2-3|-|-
CASSLVTDTQYF
TGTGCCAGCAGCTTGGTAACAGATACGCAGTATTTT
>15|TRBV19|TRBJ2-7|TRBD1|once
CASSTTGSKSYEQYF
TGTGCCAGTAGTACGACAGGGAGTAAATCCTACGAGCAGTACTTC
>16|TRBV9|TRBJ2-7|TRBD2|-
CASSTGGTWGSYEQYF
TGTGCCAGCAGCACCGGGGGGACTTGGGGCTCCTACGAGCAGTACTTC
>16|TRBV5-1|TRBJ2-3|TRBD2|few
CASSSGTSGSTDTQYF
TGCGCCAGCAGCTCTGGGACTAGCGGAAGCACAGATACGCAGTATTTT
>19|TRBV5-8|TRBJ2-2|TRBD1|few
CASSLDGDRVNPNTGELFF
TGTGCCAGCAGCTTGGATGGGGACAGGGTTAACCCAAACACCGGGGAGCTGTTTTTT
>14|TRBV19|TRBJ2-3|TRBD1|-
CASSTRTGPDTQYF
TGTGCCAGTAGTACTCGGACAGGGCCAGATACGCAGTATTTT
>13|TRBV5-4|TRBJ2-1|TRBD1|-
CASSRQGFGEQFF
TGTGCCAGCAGTCGACAGGGGTTTGGTGAGCAGTTCTTC
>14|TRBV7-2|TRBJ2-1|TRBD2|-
CASSSGLAYNEQFF
TGTGCCAGCAGCTCAGGACTAGCGTACAATGAGCAGTTCTTC
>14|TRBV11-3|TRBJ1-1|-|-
CASSPALPGTEAFF
TGTGCCAGCAGCCCGGCGCTCCCGGGAACTGAAGCTTTCTTT
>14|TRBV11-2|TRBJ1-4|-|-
CASSLKGLDEKLFF
TGTGCCAGCAGCTTAAAGGGGCTGGACGAAAAACTGTTTTTT
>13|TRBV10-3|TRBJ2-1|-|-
CAITGEVYNEQFF
TGTGCCATCACGGGGGAGGTATACAATGAGCAGTTCTTC
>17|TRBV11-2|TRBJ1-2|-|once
CASSRSQGRAPNYGYTF
TGTGCCAGCAGCCGGTCACAAGGGAGGGCACCTAACTATGGCTACACCTTC
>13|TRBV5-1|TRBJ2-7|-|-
CASTPGAGYEQYF
TGCGCCAGCACCCCTGGGGCAGGCTACGAGCAGTACTTC
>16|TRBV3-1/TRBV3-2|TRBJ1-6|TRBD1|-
CASSPPGQGSDSPLHF
TGTGCCAGCAGCCCTCCGGGACAGGGGTCGGATTCACCCCTCCACTTT
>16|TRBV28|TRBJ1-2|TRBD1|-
CASRRAPGQGNYGYTF
TGTGCCAGCAGGAGGGCCCCGGGACAGGGTAACTATGGCTACACCTTC
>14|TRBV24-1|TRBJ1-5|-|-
CATSDLGVSQPQHF
TGTGCCACCAGTGATCTCGGTGTTTCACAGCCCCAGCATTTT
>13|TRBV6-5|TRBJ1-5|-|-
CASSYSRGQPQHF
TGTGCCAGCAGTTACTCCAGGGGCCAGCCCCAGCATTTT
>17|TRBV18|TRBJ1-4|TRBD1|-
CASSDRDRGRTNEKLFF
TGTGCCAGCTCAGACCGGGACAGGGGGCGGACTAATGAAAAACTGTTTTTT
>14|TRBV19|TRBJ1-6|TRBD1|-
CATQAGTVNSPLHF
TGTGCCACCCAGGCCGGGACAGTTAATTCACCCCTCCACTTT
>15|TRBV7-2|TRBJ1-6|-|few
CASSLGVGTRSPLHF
TGTGCCAGCAGCTTAGGGGTCGGCACCAGGTCACCCCTCCACTTT
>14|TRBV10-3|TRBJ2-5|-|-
CAISESLTEETQYF
TGTGCCATCAGTGAGTCGCTGACTGAGGAGACCCAGTACTTC
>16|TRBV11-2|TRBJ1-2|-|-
CASSARAGETHYGYTF
TGTGCCAGCAGCGCCCGAGCAGGGGAGACCCACTATGGCTACACCTTC
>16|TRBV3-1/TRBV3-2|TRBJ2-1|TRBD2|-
CASSPAYSGSRNEQFF
TGTGCCAGCAGCCCGGCATATAGCGGGAGTCGCAATGAGCAGTTCTTC
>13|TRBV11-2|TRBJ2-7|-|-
CASSLGGDDEQYF
TGTGCCAGCAGCTTAGGGGGGGACGACGAGCAGTACTTC
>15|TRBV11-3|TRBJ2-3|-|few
CASSLESTSTDTQYF
TGTGCCAGCAGCTTAGAGTCTACTAGCACAGATACGCAGTATTTT
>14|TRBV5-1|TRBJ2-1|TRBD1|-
CASSDQGAYNEQFF
TGCGCCAGCAGCGACCAGGGGGCCTACAATGAGCAGTTCTTC
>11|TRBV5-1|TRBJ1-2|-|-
CASSSLYGYTF
TGCGCCAGCAGCTCTCTATATGGCTACACCTTC
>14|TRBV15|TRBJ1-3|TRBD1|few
CATSSRTGRNTIYF
TGTGCCACCAGCTCACGGACAGGAAGAAACACCATATATTTT
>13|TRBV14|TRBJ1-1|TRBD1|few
CASTLTGGTEAFF
TGTGCCAGTACCCTGACAGGGGGCACTGAAGCTTTCTTT
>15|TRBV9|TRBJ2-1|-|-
CASSVSGDSYNEQFF
TGTGCCAGCAGCGTATCCGGGGACTCCTACAATGAGCAGTTCTTC
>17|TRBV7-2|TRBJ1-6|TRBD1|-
CASSTHRDRGSNSPLHF
TGTGCCAGCAGCACCCACCGGGACAGGGGGAGTAATTCACCCCTCCACTTT
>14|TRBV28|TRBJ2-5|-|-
CASSPLDYQETQYF
TGTGCCAGCAGCCCCCTTGACTACCAAGAGACCCAGTACTTC
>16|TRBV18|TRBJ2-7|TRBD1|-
CASSPIFGTEHYEQYF
TGTGCCAGCTCACCTATATTTGGGACAGAACACTACGAGCAGTACTTC